This TCR beta chain was profiled in a study of glioma-infiltrating T cells after dendritic cell vaccination. Amplification used 60 V beta primers and 13 J beta primers. The assay was immunoSEQ multiplex PCR, and TCRdb's table has in-frame clones only and misses some. The sample yields fewer than 95,000 clones, 85% seen once. This CDR3 region has 18 residues. CDR1 and CDR2 from the germline V gene are SGHDT and YYEEEE. V gave up 4 bases and J gave up 1 base; unmatched junction bases: 13. Only one count was recorded for this clone. Time point meaning: after dendritic cell vaccination, including at tumor progression/relapse.

The chain couples TRBV5-6 to TRBJ1-2, with TRBD1 identical over 10 bases. Specimen: blood, collected after dendritic cell vaccination. The source of this sequence is a human donor with glioblastoma. The CDR3 sequence is CASSTLGTGALLNYGYTF. The DNA for the CDR3 is TGTGCCAGCAGCACGCTAGGGACAGGGGCCCTTCTTAACTATGGCTACACCTTC.